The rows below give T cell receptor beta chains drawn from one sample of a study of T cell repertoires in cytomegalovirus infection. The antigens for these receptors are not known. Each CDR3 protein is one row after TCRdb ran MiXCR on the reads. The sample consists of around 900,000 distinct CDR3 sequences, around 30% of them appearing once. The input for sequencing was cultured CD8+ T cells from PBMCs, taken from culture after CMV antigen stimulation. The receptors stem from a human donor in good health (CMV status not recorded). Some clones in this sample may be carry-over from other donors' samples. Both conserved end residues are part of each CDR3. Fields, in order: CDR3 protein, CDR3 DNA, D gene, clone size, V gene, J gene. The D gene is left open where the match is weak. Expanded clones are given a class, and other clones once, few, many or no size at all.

CASSYTTGSGQYF	TGTGCCAGCAGTTACACGACAGGGAGCGGGCAGTACTTC	-	few	TRBV12-3/TRBV12-4	TRBJ2-5
CASSYLSASGANVLTF	TGTGCCAGCAGTTACCTTTCGGCCTCTGGGGCCAACGTCCTGACTTTC	-	-	TRBV6-5	TRBJ2-6
CASSLASAAGGPVTGELFF	TGTGCCAGCAGCTTAGCGTCCGCGGCGGGGGGGCCAGTCACCGGGGAGCTGTTTTTT	TRBD2	many	TRBV7-6	TRBJ2-2
CASSYSAGTYQETQYF	TGTGCCAGCAGTTACTCGGCGGGAACGTACCAAGAGACCCAGTACTTC	-	-	TRBV6-6	TRBJ2-5
CAISKQGTNTEAFF	TGTGCCATCAGTAAACAGGGGACGAACACTGAAGCTTTCTTT	TRBD1	-	TRBV10-3	TRBJ1-1
CASSGGADIYEQFF	TGTGCCAGTAGCGGGGGGGCGGATATCTATGAGCAGTTCTTC	TRBD2	-	TRBV27	TRBJ2-1
CASSYYGQYGYTF	TGTGCCAGCAGTTACTATGGACAGTATGGCTACACCTTC	-	-	TRBV6-2/TRBV6-3	TRBJ1-2
CASSFGVGDQPQHF	TGTGCCAGCAGTTTTGGGGTTGGGGATCAGCCCCAGCATTTT	-	-	TRBV27	TRBJ1-5
CASRKGQNTGELFF	TGTGCCAGTAGGAAGGGACAGAACACCGGGGAGCTGTTTTTT	-	few	TRBV19	TRBJ2-2
CASSIERQGTEFLKSSYNERFF	TGTGCCAGTAGTATAGAAAGGCAAGGGACAGAATTCCTTAAGAGCTCCTACAATGAGCGGTTCTTC	TRBD1	-	TRBV19	TRBJ2-1
CASSLTGRLAETQYF	TGTGCCAGTAGCCTAACAGGGAGATTGGCGGAGACCCAGTACTTC	-	-	TRBV19	TRBJ2-5
CASSLVTGEATQYF	TGTGCCAGCAGCTTAGTTACAGGTGAAGCGACCCAGTACTTC	-	-	TRBV11-2	TRBJ2-5
CSAPWGGQYEQYF	TGCAGTGCTCCATGGGGGGGCCAGTACGAGCAGTACTTC	-	many	TRBV20-1	TRBJ2-7